The present TCR beta chain was sequenced within a study of beta chain features in type 1 diabetes. Study context: The patients were much like the healthy donors in age, gender and cell yields.

What was sequenced were expressed TCRB transcripts, since all of the isolated RNA had been reverse transcribed. The table came from immunoSEQ multiplex PCR; TCRdb's copy has only in-frame clones and leaves some out. The table lists 300,000 to 350,000 clones, 8% of them singletons. Germline V gene sequence: CDR1 MNHEY, CDR2 SMNVEV (reference sequence). V was cut by 3 bases and J by 2 bases, with 10 bases left in between. The CDR3 is 14 amino acids. CD45RO/CCR7/CD25/CD127/CD95/CD27 staining was used to isolate CD4+ naive, central memory, regulatory and stem cell-like memory cells by sorting. The study, taken as a whole, reports: Sampled from patients, naive, central memory and Treg TCRB repertoires appeared more similar than those sampled from healthy donors. In every one of the four CD4+ subsets, TCRB CDR3s were moderately but significantly shorter in Type 1 diabetes patients.

In this sample, this clone turned up many times. As yet, its antigen is unknown. Input material: central memory CD4+ T cells from blood. The sequence derives from a woman between 18 and 29 years old in good health. The chain uses TRBV27 and TRBJ1-1; D is unresolved. Written as DNA, the CDR3 is TGTGCCAGCAGTTTCGGTACAGTTAACACTGAAGCTTTCTTT. This sequence encodes CASSFGTVNTEAFF.